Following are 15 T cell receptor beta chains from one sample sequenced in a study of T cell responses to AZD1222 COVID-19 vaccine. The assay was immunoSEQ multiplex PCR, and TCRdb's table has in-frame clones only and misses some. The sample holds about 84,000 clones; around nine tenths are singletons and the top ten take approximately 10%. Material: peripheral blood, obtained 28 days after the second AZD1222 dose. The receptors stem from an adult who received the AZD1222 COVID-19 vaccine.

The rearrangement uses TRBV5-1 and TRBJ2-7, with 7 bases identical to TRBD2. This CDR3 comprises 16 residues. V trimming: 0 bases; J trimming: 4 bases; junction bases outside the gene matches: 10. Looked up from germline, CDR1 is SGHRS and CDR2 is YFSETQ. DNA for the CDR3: TGCGCCAGCAGCTTGGCCATCGGGACTATGGATTACGAGCAGTACTTC. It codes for CASSLAIGTMDYEQYF.

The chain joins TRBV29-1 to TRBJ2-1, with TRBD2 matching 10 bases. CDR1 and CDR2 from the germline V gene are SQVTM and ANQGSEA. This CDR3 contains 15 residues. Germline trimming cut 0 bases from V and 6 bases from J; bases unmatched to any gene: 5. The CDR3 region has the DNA TGCAGCGTTGAAGACCTTAGCGGGAGGTTCAATGAGCAGTTCTTC. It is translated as CSVEDLSGRFNEQFF.

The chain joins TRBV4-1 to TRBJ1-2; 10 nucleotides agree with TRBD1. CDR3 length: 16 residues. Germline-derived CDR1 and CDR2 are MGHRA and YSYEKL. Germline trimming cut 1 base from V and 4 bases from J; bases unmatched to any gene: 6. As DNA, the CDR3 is TGCGCCAGCAGCCAAGGAAGACAGGGGGCGATCTATGGCTACACCTTC. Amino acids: CASSQGRQGAIYGYTF.

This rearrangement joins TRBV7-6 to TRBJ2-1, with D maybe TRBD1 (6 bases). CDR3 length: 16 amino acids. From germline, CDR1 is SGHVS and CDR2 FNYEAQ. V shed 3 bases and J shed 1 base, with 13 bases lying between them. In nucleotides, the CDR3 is TGTGCCAGCAGCTTGGGTTCAGGGGTATCCTACAATGAGCAGTTCTTC. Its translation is CASSLGSGVSYNEQFF.

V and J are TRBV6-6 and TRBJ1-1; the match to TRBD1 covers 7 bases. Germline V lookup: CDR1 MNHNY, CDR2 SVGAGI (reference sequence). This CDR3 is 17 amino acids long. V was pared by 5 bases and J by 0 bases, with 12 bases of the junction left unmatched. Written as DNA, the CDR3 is TGTGCCAGCAGTGGATCACAGGGGTATTACATGAACACTGAAGCTTTCTTT. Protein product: CASSGSQGYYMNTEAFF.

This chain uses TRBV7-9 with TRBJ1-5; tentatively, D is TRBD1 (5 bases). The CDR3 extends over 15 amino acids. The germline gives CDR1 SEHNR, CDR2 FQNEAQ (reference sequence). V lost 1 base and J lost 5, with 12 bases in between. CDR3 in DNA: TGTGCCAGCAGCTTAGGGGGACTTATCTATCAGCCCCAGCATTTT. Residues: CASSLGGLIYQPQHF.

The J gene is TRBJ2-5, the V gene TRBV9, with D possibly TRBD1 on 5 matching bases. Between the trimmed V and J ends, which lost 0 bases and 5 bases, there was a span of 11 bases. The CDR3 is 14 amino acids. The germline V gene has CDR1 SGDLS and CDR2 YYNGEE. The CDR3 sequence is CASSVGPPGETQYF. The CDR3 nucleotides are TGTGCCAGCAGCGTAGGCCCCCCAGGGGAGACCCAGTACTTC.

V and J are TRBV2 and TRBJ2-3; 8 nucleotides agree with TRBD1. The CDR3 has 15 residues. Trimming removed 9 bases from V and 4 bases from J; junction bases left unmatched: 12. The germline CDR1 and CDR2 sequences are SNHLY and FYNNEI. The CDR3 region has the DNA TGTGCCAGTAGACAGGGGAGGTCCGGGTCAGATACGCAGTATTTT. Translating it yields CASRQGRSGSDTQYF.

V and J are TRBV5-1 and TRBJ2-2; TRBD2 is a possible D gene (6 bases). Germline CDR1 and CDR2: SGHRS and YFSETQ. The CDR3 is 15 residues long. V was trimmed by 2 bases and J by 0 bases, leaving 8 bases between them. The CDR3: CASSFREPNTGELFF. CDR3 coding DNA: TGCGCCAGCAGCTTTCGGGAGCCGAACACCGGGGAGCTGTTTTTT.

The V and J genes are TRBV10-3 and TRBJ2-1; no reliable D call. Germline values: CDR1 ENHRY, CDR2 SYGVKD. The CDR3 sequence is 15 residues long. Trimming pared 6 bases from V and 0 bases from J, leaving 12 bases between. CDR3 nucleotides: TGTGCCATCAGGAGCCTAGTGAGCTCCTACAATGAGCAGTTCTTC. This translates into CAIRSLVSSYNEQFF.

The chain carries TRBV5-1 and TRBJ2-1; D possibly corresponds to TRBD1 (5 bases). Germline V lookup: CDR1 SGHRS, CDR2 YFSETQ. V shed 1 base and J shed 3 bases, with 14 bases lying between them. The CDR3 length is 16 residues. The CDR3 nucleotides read TGCGCCAGCAGCTTGAGGCCTCAGGGTGGCTACAATGAGCAGTTCTTC. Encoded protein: CASSLRPQGGYNEQFF.

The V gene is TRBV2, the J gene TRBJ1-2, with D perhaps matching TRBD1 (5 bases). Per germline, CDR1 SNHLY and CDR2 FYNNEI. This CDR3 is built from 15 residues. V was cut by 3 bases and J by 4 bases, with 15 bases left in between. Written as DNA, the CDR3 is TGTGCCAGCAGTGATGCCCCCAGGGAAACCTATGGCTACACCTTC. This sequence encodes CASSDAPRETYGYTF.

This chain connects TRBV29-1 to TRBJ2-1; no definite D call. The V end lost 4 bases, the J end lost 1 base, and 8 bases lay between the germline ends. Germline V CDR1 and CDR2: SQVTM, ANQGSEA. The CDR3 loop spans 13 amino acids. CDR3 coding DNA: TGCAGCGTTGTACAGATATCCTACAATGAGCAGTTCTTC. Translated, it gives CSVVQISYNEQFF.

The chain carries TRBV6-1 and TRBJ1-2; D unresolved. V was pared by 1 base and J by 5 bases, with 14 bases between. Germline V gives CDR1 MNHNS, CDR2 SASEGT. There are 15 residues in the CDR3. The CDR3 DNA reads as TGTGCCAGCAGTGAAGGGGAAAGAATCGCGTATGGCTACACCTTC. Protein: CASSEGERIAYGYTF.

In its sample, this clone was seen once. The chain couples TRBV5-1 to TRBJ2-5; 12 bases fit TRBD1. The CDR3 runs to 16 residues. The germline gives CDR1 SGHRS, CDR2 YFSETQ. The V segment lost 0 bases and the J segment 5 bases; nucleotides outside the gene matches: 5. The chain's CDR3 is CASSLGDRGRAETQYF. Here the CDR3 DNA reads TGCGCCAGCAGCTTGGGGGACAGGGGGCGAGCCGAGACCCAGTACTTC.